Given below is one TCR beta chain in context. A read error is likely, as this CDR3 ends without the conserved phenylalanine or tryptophan. Using MiXCR, TCRdb re-called clones from the PCR reads. The profile covers roughly 40,000 clones, with about 16% appearing a single time and 3% to 4% taken by the ten largest. There were no patients who had received any treatment before thyroid surgery. This record belongs to a study of metastatic and nonmetastatic thyroid tumors. The TCR was taken from a female donor with papillary thyroid cancer or a benign thyroid nodule (not recorded which). Some clones in this sample may be carry-over from other donors' samples. The specimen was blood.

As DNA, the CDR3 is TGTGCCACCCTCCCCGGGGGTCACTGGGAGGTTACTGAAGCTTTCTCT. Its translation: CATLPGGHWEVTEAFS. The V and J genes are TRBV28 and TRBJ1-1; tentative D call: TRBD1 (5 bases). CDR3 length equals 16 residues. Germline V gives CDR1 MDHEN, CDR2 SYDVKM. V was cut by 10 bases and J by 5 bases, with 26 bases left in between.